These 30 T cell receptor beta chains came from one sample sequenced in a study of T-cell memory formation after mild COVID-19. Via MiXCR, TCRdb re-called the 5' RACE reads, giving one row per CDR3 protein. The sample holds more than 200,000 distinct CDR3 sequences; around 17% are singletons and the top ten take approximately 3.5%. Sequenced material: PBMCs or a T cell subset sorted from them (not recorded which). These receptors came from a young man who had mild COVID-19 (a few samples of this study predate the infection). Cell type and time point are not known.

CDR3 protein: CASSLGLDRSFEAFF. The CDR3 DNA is TGTGCCAGCAGCTTAGGTTTGGACAGGAGCTTTGAAGCTTTCTTT. This sequence joins TRBV7-9 and TRBJ1-1; TRBD1 agrees at 7 bases. There are 15 residues in the CDR3. The germline gives CDR1 SEHNR, CDR2 FQNEAQ (reference sequence). Losses at the gene ends were 1 base for V and 7 bases for J; bases not matched to a gene: 9.

The table lists this clonotype with a few counts. This chain joins TRBV7-9 and TRBJ1-5, with a possible D match to TRBD1 (6 bases). The germline gives CDR1 SEHNR, CDR2 FQNEAQ (reference sequence). Trimming pared 0 bases from V and 2 bases from J, leaving 17 bases between. CDR3 length: 18 amino acids. The CDR3 loop is CASSLAPIQGLGNQPQHF. As DNA, the CDR3 is TGTGCCAGCAGCTTAGCGCCAATTCAGGGGCTCGGCAATCAGCCCCAGCATTTT.

In DNA form, the CDR3 reads TGTGCCAGCAGCCCTTTCGGAGGTAGGGGGGTCGGTCAAGGAGAGACCCAGTACTTC. Residues: CASSPFGGRGVGQGETQYF. The chain carries TRBV4-2 and TRBJ2-5; D might be TRBD1 or TRBD2, each matching 6 bases. Germline assignment: CDR1 LGHNA and CDR2 YNFKEQ. The CDR3 is 19 residues long. With 4 bases removed from V and 4 bases from J, the gap between germline ends came to 28 bases.

In its sample, this clonotype was seen many times. The chain is built from TRBV20-1 and TRBJ2-3, with D uncertain. This CDR3 has 14 amino acids. The germline V gene has CDR1 DFQATT and CDR2 SNEGSKA (reference sequence). Trimming removed 2 bases at V and 2 bases at J, with 11 bases between. The CDR3 here is CSARNLGSTDTQYF. The CDR3 coding sequence is TGCAGTGCTAGAAACCTCGGATCCACAGATACGCAGTATTTT.

CDR3 loop: CASSPAANEKLFF. CDR3 coding DNA: TGTGCCAGCAGCCCCGCGGCTAATGAAAAACTGTTTTTT. V gene TRBV7-9 combines with J gene TRBJ1-4; D is unclear. Germline V CDR1 and CDR2: SEHNR, FQNEAQ (reference sequence). The CDR3 covers 13 residues. V was shortened by 5 bases and J by 3 bases, with 7 bases between the two germline ends.

V and J are TRBV24-1 and TRBJ2-7; 9 bases fit TRBD1. Germline trimming cut 9 bases from V and 3 bases from J; bases unmatched to any gene: 2. CDR1 and CDR2 (germline): KGHDR, SFDVKD. The CDR3 sequence is 12 residues long. The CDR3 region has the DNA TGTGCCACCGGGACAGGGAGCTACGAGCAGTACTTC. Translation gives CATGTGSYEQYF.

This clonotype has just one count. The CDR3 DNA follows: TGCGCCAGCCGCTCCCACGGCCCGGCCCGGTATGGCTACACCTTC. This sequence encodes CASRSHGPARYGYTF. V gene TRBV4-1 combines with J gene TRBJ1-2; no reliable D call. The CDR3 extends over 15 amino acids. Germline V gene data show CDR1 as MGHRA and CDR2 as YSYEKL. Deletions cut 8 bases from V and 5 bases from J, with 21 bases between.

This chain links TRBV4-2 with TRBJ2-4, with a weak D call TRBD2 (6 bases). Germline CDR1 and CDR2: LGHNA and YNFKEQ. The V gene lost 0 bases and the J gene lost 6 bases, with 12 bases spanning the gap. The CDR3 has 15 residues. Written as DNA, the CDR3 is TGTGCCAGCAGCCAAGAGTACCAGGGAGGAAACATTCAGTACTTC. Translation gives CASSQEYQGGNIQYF.

This chain joins TRBV28 and TRBJ2-7; TRBD1 aligns across 9 bases. The germline CDR1 and CDR2 sequences are MDHEN and SYDVKM. V was pared by 6 bases and J by 4 bases, with 7 bases of the junction left unmatched. CDR3 length: 14 residues. The CDR3 protein is CASRVGTGLYEQYF. The CDR3 DNA sequence: TGTGCCAGCAGGGTAGGGACAGGGCTGTACGAGCAGTACTTC.

The chain carries TRBV5-6 and TRBJ1-4, with D possibly TRBD1 on 6 matching bases. In germline, CDR1 is SGHDT, CDR2 YYEEEE. CDR3 length: 15 amino acids. With 2 bases removed from V and 6 bases from J, the gap between germline ends came to 14 bases. The CDR3: CASSFRGAIDEKLFF. The CDR3 DNA reads TGTGCCAGCAGCTTCCGGGGGGCTATAGATGAAAAACTGTTTTTT.

The rearrangement uses TRBV25-1 and TRBJ1-3, with unresolved D. CDR1 and CDR2 (germline): MGHDK, SYGVNS. Trimming cost V 0 bases and J 3 bases, with 12 bases left between them. The CDR3 has 16 residues. As DNA, the CDR3 is TGTGCCAGCAGTGAATATGGGAGGGCAGGTGGAAACACCATATATTTT. It encodes CASSEYGRAGGNTIYF.

This chain joins TRBV20-1 and TRBJ2-7; 7 bases agree with TRBD1. The CDR3 is made up of 13 amino acids. The ends lost 3 bases at V and 5 bases at J; junction bases unmatched: 7. Germline V gives CDR1 DFQATT, CDR2 SNEGSKA (reference sequence). The CDR3 nucleotides read TGCAGTGCTAGCTTCAACAGGGGCCACGAGCAGTACTTC. As protein: CSASFNRGHEQYF.

V usage is TRBV5-1 and J usage is TRBJ2-3; D gene ambiguous. The V end was cut by 4 bases, the J end by 1 base, with 13 bases between. The germline V gene has CDR1 SGHRS and CDR2 YFSETQ. The length of the CDR3 is 15 residues. CDR3 loop: CASSRDPAGTDTQYF. The CDR3 DNA sequence: TGCGCCAGCAGCCGAGACCCGGCGGGCACAGATACGCAGTATTTT.

As regards this clonotype: Mismatch with germline at one junction end may stem from a read error. The chain is built from TRBV5-6 and TRBJ1-5; 11 bases fit TRBD1. CDR1 and CDR2 (germline): SGHDT, YYEEEE. The CDR3 has 15 amino acids. Here the CDR3 reads CASSRRTGGYQPQQF. DNA of the CDR3: TGTGCCAGCAGTCGGAGGACAGGGGGCTATCAGCCCCAGCAATTT. Using reference TRBV5-6 and TRBJ1-5 for the parts outside the CDR3, the full variable domain is DAGVTQSPTHLIKTRGQQVTLRCSPKSGHDTVSWYQQALGQGPQFIFQYYEEEERQRGNFPDRFSGHQFPNYSSELNVNALLLGDSALYLCASSRRTGGYQPQQFGDGTRLSIL.

This clonotype was picked up many times. Mismatch with germline at one junction end may stem from a read error. The rearrangement uses TRBV30 and TRBJ2-6; D call uncertain. This CDR3 has 13 residues. Germline loops: CDR1 GTSNPN, CDR2 SVGIG (reference sequence). CDR3 region: CAWSVRGVNVLTF. The CDR3 nucleotides read TGTGCCTGGAGTGTACGTGGGGTCAACGTCCTGACTTTC. The full variable domain, its missing parts supplied by reference TRBV30 and TRBJ2-6, is SQTIHQWPATLVQPVGSPLSLECTVEGTSNPNLYWYRQAAGRGLQLLFYSVGIGQISSEVPQNLSASRPQDRQFILSSKKLLLSDSGFYLCAWSVRGVNVLTFGAGSRLTVL.

V and J are TRBV29-1 and TRBJ1-5; D remains unclear. V was pared by 7 bases and J by 5 bases, with 3 bases between. This CDR3 comprises 9 residues. In germline, CDR1 is SQVTM, CDR2 ANQGSEA. The CDR3 DNA sequence: TGCAGCGCGGATCAGCCCCAGCATTTT. Its translation: CSADQPQHF.

The chain recombines TRBV7-3 with TRBJ1-1; D remains unclear. This CDR3 contains 13 residues. Per the germline V gene, CDR1 is SGHTA and CDR2 is FQGTGA. V was shortened by 0 bases and J by 1 base, with 3 bases between the two germline ends. The CDR3 sequence: CASSLTSNTEAFF. In nucleotides, the CDR3 is TGTGCCAGCAGCTTAACGTCGAACACTGAAGCTTTCTTT.

The chain links TRBV4-1 to TRBJ2-3; 7 bases are a match to TRBD1. CDR1 MGHRA and CDR2 YSYEKL come from the germline V gene. CDR3 length: 15 amino acids. The J segment lost 6 bases and the V segment lost 5 bases, leaving 11 bases of the junction unmatched. The CDR3 region is CASSMTGLAADTQYF. The DNA of the CDR3 is TGCGCCAGCAGCATGACAGGGTTGGCTGCGGATACGCAGTATTTT.

This clonotype appeared a few times. CDR3 sequence: CSAIPGLAGNEQFF. As DNA, the CDR3 is TGCAGTGCCATCCCGGGACTAGCGGGGAATGAGCAGTTCTTC. V gene TRBV20-1 combines with J gene TRBJ2-1; 13 bases line up with TRBD2. V trimming: 6 bases; J trimming: 7 bases; junction bases outside the gene matches: 6. The CDR3 totals 14 residues. Germline V gives CDR1 DFQATT, CDR2 SNEGSKA (reference sequence).

The chain has TRBV3-1 and TRBJ2-5; 8 bases map to TRBD2. V lost 4 bases and J lost 5; bases outside the gene matches: 9. The length of the CDR3 is 15 residues. CDR1 is LGHDT, CDR2 YNNKEL, per germline (reference sequence). The CDR3 region is CASSPSGGNRETQYF. The CDR3, as DNA: TGTGCCAGCAGCCCAAGCGGGGGCAACAGGGAGACCCAGTACTTC.

The V gene is TRBV20-1, the J gene TRBJ2-1, with 7 bases aligning to TRBD2. CDR1 is DFQATT, CDR2 SNEGSKA, per germline (reference sequence). V lost 1 base, J lost 5 bases, and 2 bases stayed unmatched. The CDR3 has 13 amino acids. The CDR3 is CSARGLADNEQFF. The CDR3 nucleotides read TGCAGTGCTAGAGGTCTAGCGGACAATGAGCAGTTCTTC.

The chain recombines TRBV7-9 with TRBJ2-7; weak D call: TRBD1 (6 bases). CDR3 length: 14 residues. V shed 1 base and J shed 2 bases, with 9 bases lying between them. Germline V gene data show CDR1 as SEHNR and CDR2 as FQNEAQ (reference sequence). CDR3 loop: CASSLGNRAYEQYF. The CDR3 region has the DNA TGTGCCAGCAGCTTAGGGAACAGGGCCTACGAGCAGTACTTC.

This chain links TRBV7-2 with TRBJ2-5, with D perhaps TRBD1 or TRBD2 (5 bases each). V lost 0 bases and J lost 4, with 9 bases in between. The germline V gene has CDR1 SGHTA and CDR2 FQGNSA. The CDR3 runs to 14 residues. CDR3 DNA sequence: TGTGCCAGCAGCTTAGCCGTTGGGGGAGAGACCCAGTACTTC. This encodes CASSLAVGGETQYF. The full variable domain, completed using reference TRBV7-2 and TRBJ2-5, is GAGVSQSPSNKVTEKGKDVELRCDPISGHTALYWYRQSLGQGLEFLIYFQGNSAPDKSGLPSDRFSAERTGGSVSTLTIQRTQQEDSAVYLCASSLAVGGETQYFGPGTRLLVL.

The chain has TRBV6-4 and TRBJ2-5; D is undetermined. V was shortened by 3 bases and J by 5 bases, with 10 bases between the two germline ends. Germline V gene lookup returns CDR1 MRHNA and CDR2 SNTAGT. The CDR3 totals 13 residues. As DNA, the CDR3 is TGTGCCAGCAGTGAAGGGCCGTTCGAGACCCAGTACTTC. This sequence encodes CASSEGPFETQYF.

The rearrangement uses TRBV6-5 and TRBJ2-7, with D hard to call. Trimming took 2 bases from V and 7 from J, leaving 12 bases between them. The CDR3 has 13 amino acids. Germline CDR1 is MNHEY and CDR2 is SVGAGI. In DNA form, the CDR3 reads TGTGCCAGCAGTTACGGCTCCCAGGTGGAGCAGTACTTC. Amino acid sequence: CASSYGSQVEQYF.

The chain uses TRBV11-2 and TRBJ2-4, with D maybe TRBD2 (6 bases). There are 20 residues in the CDR3. Germline V gene data show CDR1 as SGHAT and CDR2 as FQNNGV. Trimming removed 5 bases from V and 0 bases from J, with 26 bases in between. In nucleotides, the CDR3 is TGTGCCAGCAGCGGCCCCCGGGGAACTGGGGGGAACCTAGCCAAAAACATTCAGTACTTC. Its translation: CASSGPRGTGGNLAKNIQYF.

The J gene is TRBJ2-5, the V gene TRBV6-5; 10 bases line up with TRBD1. Germline V gene lookup returns CDR1 MNHEY and CDR2 SVGAGI. The trim removed 6 bases at V and 4 bases at J, leaving 11 bases unmatched. The CDR3 is made up of 16 amino acids. The CDR3 nucleotides read TGTGCCAGCAGCCGTTACCGGGACAGGGGTCGAGAGACCCAGTACTTC. Translation gives CASSRYRDRGRETQYF.

This chain joins TRBV28 and TRBJ2-1; D gene unclear. The CDR3 has 15 amino acids. The germline V gene encodes CDR1 MDHEN and CDR2 SYDVKM. Trimming cost V 7 bases and J 3 bases, with 16 bases left between them. The DNA for the CDR3 is TGTGCCAGCACCATAAAGTACCGGAGCTACAATGAGCAGTTCTTC. Amino acid sequence: CASTIKYRSYNEQFF. Based on the CDR3 plus reference TRBV28 and TRBJ2-1, the full variable domain is DVKVTQSSRYLVKRTGEKVFLECVQDMDHENMFWYRQDPGLGLRLIYFSYDVKMKEKGDIPEGYSVSREKKERFSLILESASTNQTSMYLCASTIKYRSYNEQFFGPGTRLTVL.

The chain recombines TRBV7-9 with TRBJ2-2, with D unresolved. From germline, CDR1 is SEHNR and CDR2 FQNEAQ (reference sequence). This CDR3 spans 14 amino acids. With 8 bases removed from V and 7 bases from J, the gap between germline ends came to 17 bases. The CDR3 protein is CASPWAAMGGELFF. As DNA, the CDR3 is TGTGCCAGCCCCTGGGCGGCGATGGGCGGGGAGCTGTTTTTT.

CDR3 DNA sequence: TGCGCCAGCAGCCAAGTAGGGATCTATGGCTACACCTTC. Its protein product is CASSQVGIYGYTF. V usage is TRBV4-1 and J usage is TRBJ1-2; D unclear. V lost 1 base and J lost 4, with 7 bases in between. Germline V CDR1 and CDR2: MGHRA, YSYEKL. The CDR3 sequence is 13 residues long.